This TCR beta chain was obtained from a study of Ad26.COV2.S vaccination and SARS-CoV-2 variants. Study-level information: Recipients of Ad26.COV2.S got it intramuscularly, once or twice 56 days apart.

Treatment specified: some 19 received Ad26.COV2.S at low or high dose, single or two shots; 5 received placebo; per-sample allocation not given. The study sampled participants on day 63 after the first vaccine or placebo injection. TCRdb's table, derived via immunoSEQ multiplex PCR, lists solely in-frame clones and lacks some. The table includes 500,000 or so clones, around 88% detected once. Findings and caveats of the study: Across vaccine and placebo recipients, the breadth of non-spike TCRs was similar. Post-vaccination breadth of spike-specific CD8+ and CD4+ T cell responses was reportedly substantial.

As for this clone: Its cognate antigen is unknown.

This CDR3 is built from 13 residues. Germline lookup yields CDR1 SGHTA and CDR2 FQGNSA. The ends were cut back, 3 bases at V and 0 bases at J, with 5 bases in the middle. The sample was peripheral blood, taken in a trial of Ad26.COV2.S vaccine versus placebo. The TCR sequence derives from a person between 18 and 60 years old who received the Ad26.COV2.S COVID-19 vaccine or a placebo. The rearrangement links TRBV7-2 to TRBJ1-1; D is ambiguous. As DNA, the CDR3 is TGTGCCAGCAGCTTTAAACTGAACACTGAAGCTTTCTTT. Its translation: CASSFKLNTEAFF.